This T cell receptor beta chain is drawn from a study of blood T cell repertoires in COVID-19. Across the whole study: Acute and convalescent COVID-19 samples came from the United States, Italy and Spain. From T cells, B-cell-depleted T cells, or PBMCs came the material, which was cDNA or gDNA.

How the authors handled the data: From reference gene primer amplification, estimates of nucleated cell counts were derived. Sequenced by immunoSEQ multiplex PCR; TCRdb stores in-frame clones only, minus some. The V and J calls and clone size come from that table; D and trimming were worked out from the DNA. The sample includes around 200,000 clones, around 86% of them seen just once. Trimming took off 6 bases at V and 5 bases at J, with 22 bases between the two ends. CDR3 length: 16 residues. Germline V CDR1 and CDR2: SNHLY, FYNNEI. This TCR came from a human donor in a cohort sampled during active COVID-19. This chain joins TRBV2 and TRBJ2-5; possibly TRBD2 for D (6 bases). Sequenced input: peripheral blood. The CDR3 DNA reads as TGTGCCAGCAGCCCAGGGCGGGGAACGGGATCCGAGACCCAGTACTTC. It translates to CASSPGRGTGSETQYF. The full variable domain, completed using reference TRBV2 and TRBJ2-5, is EPEVTQTPSHQVTQMGQEVILRCVPISNHLYFYWYRQILGQKVEFLVSFYNNEISEKSEIFDDQFSVERPDGSNFTLKIRSTKLEDSAMYFCASSPGRGTGSETQYFGPGTRLLVL.